By share of the sample, the clone carrying this T cell receptor (beta chain) is medium-sized. The antigen remains unidentified. The time point denotes: sample taken at primary tumor resection. Whole RNA came from tumor, nontumor lung or frozen PBMC and was sequenced without being sorted. The donors were about 72 patients with non-small cell lung cancer that was early-stage and untreated. The source of the sample is a study of spatial heterogeneity in lung cancer. General study findings and limits: Ubiquitous expanded tumor TCRs appeared in blood more at resection than follow-up.

TCR cDNA molecules each had a unique molecular identifier. TCRdb processed the 5' RACE reads anew with MiXCR; each CDR3 protein has one entry. The repertoire holds roughly 10,000 distinct CDR3 sequences, roughly 24% seen once, with 33% in the top ten. This CDR3 is 17 amino acids long. The junction had 14 bases not matched to a gene; V was cut back by 4 bases and J by 3 bases. CDR1 is SGHDN, CDR2 FVKESK, per germline. The receptor comes from a female donor with early-stage non-small cell lung cancer. The source was PBMCs, collected at surgery. The V call is TRBV14, the J call TRBJ1-1; 7 bases are shared with TRBD1. In DNA form, the CDR3 reads TGTGCCAGCAGCCGACGGACAGGAGGGCCTTTAGACACTGAAGCTTTCTTT. Its protein is CASSRRTGGPLDTEAFF.